Shown below are 28 T cell receptor beta chains from a single sample sequenced in a study of cytomegalovirus exposure and HLA in healthy donors. PCR was performed using 60 Vbeta and 13 Jbeta primers. Data came from immunoSEQ multiplex PCR; TCRdb stores just in-frame clones and leaves some out. The table lists some 190,000 clones, around 85% of them singletons. Material for sequencing was PBMCs. The receptors shown here come from a man between 18 and 29 years old in good health and CMV-seronegative.

V and J are TRBV18 and TRBJ2-7; 15 bases line up with TRBD2. This CDR3 has 16 residues. V dropped 3 bases and J dropped 4; count of bases not matched to a gene: 4. Germline V CDR1 and CDR2: KGHSH, LQKENI. The DNA for the CDR3 is TGTGCCAGCTCACCTACCGGGACTAGCGGGAGGTACGAGCAGTACTTC. Its protein product is CASSPTGTSGRYEQYF.

The gene calls are TRBV15 and TRBJ2-7, with TRBD1 matching 7 bases. The CDR3 sequence is 15 residues long. V shed 0 bases and J 3 bases; nucleotides not matched to a gene: 5. Germline V gives CDR1 LNHNV, CDR2 YYDKDF (reference sequence). The CDR3 spells CATSRDGQGVYEQYF. The CDR3 nucleotides read TGTGCCACCAGCAGAGATGGGCAGGGGGTCTACGAGCAGTACTTC.

The gene calls are TRBV9 and TRBJ2-3; 7 nucleotides align to TRBD1. The germline CDR1 and CDR2 sequences are SGDLS and YYNGEE. The CDR3 spans 13 residues. Unmatched junction bases numbered 5, after V lost 6 bases and J lost 4 bases. The CDR3 loop reads CASTRGIADTQYF. CDR3 coding DNA: TGTGCCAGCACCAGGGGGATCGCAGATACGCAGTATTTT.

The V gene is TRBV19, the J gene TRBJ1-6; 7 nucleotides line up with TRBD1. Germline V gives CDR1 LNHDA, CDR2 SQIVND (reference sequence). This CDR3 has 17 amino acids. V trimming: 1 base; J trimming: 3 bases; junction bases outside the gene matches: 6. The CDR3: CASSIGRGQIYNSPLHF. The CDR3 DNA sequence: TGTGCCAGTAGTATAGGTAGGGGACAGATCTATAATTCACCCCTCCACTTT.

This chain joins TRBV6-1 and TRBJ2-5, with 15 nucleotides matching TRBD2. Germline CDR1 reads MNHNS; CDR2 reads SASEGT. CDR3 size: 18 residues. J was trimmed by 5 bases and V by 2 bases; bases with no gene match: 9. This chain's CDR3 is CASSEPGLAGGLRETQYF. The CDR3 DNA is TGTGCCAGCAGTGAACCGGGACTAGCGGGAGGTCTCCGTGAGACCCAGTACTTC.

V usage is TRBV18 and J usage is TRBJ1-2; D is possibly TRBD1 (6 bases). The CDR3 covers 14 residues. Germline CDR1 is KGHSH and CDR2 is LQKENI. V was cut by 0 bases and J by 8 bases, with 13 bases left in between. CDR3 amino acids: CASSPPHRVLGYTF. Here the CDR3 DNA reads TGTGCCAGCTCACCACCCCACAGGGTGTTAGGCTACACCTTC.

This chain joins TRBV2 and TRBJ2-7; D might be TRBD1 (5 bases). Germline CDR1 is SNHLY and CDR2 is FYNNEI. V lost 1 base, J lost 3 bases, and 13 bases lay in between. The CDR3 consists of 15 residues. DNA for the CDR3: TGTGCCAGCAGTGAAGGTGGGCAGGGATACTACGAGCAGTACTTC. Amino acids: CASSEGGQGYYEQYF. The whole variable domain, filled in from reference TRBV2 and TRBJ2-7, reads EPEVTQTPSHQVTQMGQEVILRCVPISNHLYFYWYRQILGQKVEFLVSFYNNEISEKSEIFDDQFSVERPDGSNFTLKIRSTKLEDSAMYFCASSEGGQGYYEQYFGPGTRLTVT.

The chain joins TRBV27 to TRBJ1-2; TRBD1 matches 7 bases. The CDR3 is 14 amino acids. Looked up from germline, CDR1 is MNHEY and CDR2 is SMNVEV (reference sequence). Trimming cost V 4 bases and J 5 bases; bases outside gene matches: 7. The chain's CDR3 is CASSSQGPVYGYTF. The CDR3 region has the DNA TGTGCCAGCAGTTCACAGGGGCCTGTTTATGGCTACACCTTC.

This clone has just a few counts. This sequence joins TRBV6-5 and TRBJ2-7; D is perhaps TRBD1 (5 bases). Trimming took 2 bases from V and 3 from J, leaving 11 bases between them. CDR1 and CDR2 (germline): MNHEY, SVGAGI. The CDR3 length is 14 residues. CDR3 sequence (DNA): TGTGCCAGCAGTTACGACAGATCCCTCTACGAGCAGTACTTC. Protein product: CASSYDRSLYEQYF.

V and J are TRBV27 and TRBJ2-7; 9 positions match TRBD2. This CDR3 region has 15 residues. CDR1 MNHEY and CDR2 SMNVEV come from the germline V gene (reference sequence). V lost 5 bases to trimming and J lost 2 bases; unmatched junction nucleotides: 7. CDR3 protein: CASSPAGGRTYEQYF. DNA for the CDR3: TGTGCCAGCAGTCCAGCGGGAGGCCGAACCTACGAGCAGTACTTC.

This clone has a handful of counts. This chain links TRBV9 with TRBJ2-2, with D possibly matching TRBD2 (5 bases). In germline, CDR1 is SGDLS, CDR2 YYNGEE. The CDR3 runs to 16 residues. Between the trimmed V and J ends, which lost 1 base and 7 bases, there was a span of 17 bases. The CDR3 DNA sequence: TGTGCCAGCAGCGTATCGAGCCGACTAACCAACGGGGAGCTGTTTTTT. Residues: CASSVSSRLTNGELFF. The full variable domain, rest sourced from reference TRBV9 and TRBJ2-2, is DSGVTQTPKHLITATGQRVTLRCSPRSGDLSVYWYQQSLDQGLQFLIQYYNGEERAKGNILERFSAQQFPDLHSELNLSSLELGDSALYFCASSVSSRLTNGELFFGEGSRLTVL.

V usage is TRBV19 and J usage is TRBJ1-2, with D possibly being TRBD1 (6 bases). The CDR3 is made up of 16 amino acids. Germline V gene data show CDR1 as LNHDA and CDR2 as SQIVND (reference sequence). Trimming left V 4 bases short and J 8 bases short, with 23 bases between. CDR3 sequence (DNA): TGTGCCAGTAGTACCAGCGCAACAGGGAGCGGCGGCGGCTACACCTTC. Translated: CASSTSATGSGGGYTF.

The chain joins TRBV2 to TRBJ1-2; D is possibly TRBD1 (5 bases). The CDR3 consists of 13 residues. Germline CDR1 reads SNHLY; CDR2 reads FYNNEI. Trimming stripped 11 bases from V and 5 bases from J, with 18 bases between. CDR3 nucleotide sequence: TGTGCCGTTAGGGTCGGAGGGGCATATGGCTACACCTTC. Its translation is CAVRVGGAYGYTF. The full variable domain, completed using reference TRBV2 and TRBJ1-2, is EPEVTQTPSHQVTQMGQEVILRCVPISNHLYFYWYRQILGQKVEFLVSFYNNEISEKSEIFDDQFSVERPDGSNFTLKIRSTKLEDSAMYFCAVRVGGAYGYTFGSGTRLTVV.

The count of this clone is one. The rearrangement uses TRBV7-2 and TRBJ1-1; D is unresolved. This CDR3 is built from 14 residues. Trimming took 2 bases from V and 1 from J, leaving 8 bases between them. The germline V gene encodes CDR1 SGHTA and CDR2 FQGNSA. CDR3 in DNA: TGTGCCAGCAGCTTACGTCCCCCGAACACTGAAGCTTTCTTT. The encoded protein is CASSLRPPNTEAFF.

A few counts support this clone. This rearrangement joins TRBV5-6 to TRBJ2-1; D possibly corresponds to TRBD2 (5 bases). The CDR3 is 12 amino acids. V was clipped by 4 bases and J by 10 bases, with 12 bases between them. The germline CDR1 and CDR2 sequences are SGHDT and YYEEEE. In DNA form, the CDR3 reads TGTGCCAGCAGCCCATCAACGGGGGAGCAGTTCTTC. Amino acids: CASSPSTGEQFF.

The V gene is TRBV7-9, the J gene TRBJ2-5, with a tentative D call TRBD2 (5 bases). Germline CDR1 and CDR2: SEHNR and FQNEAQ (reference sequence). V was shortened by 2 bases and J by 5 bases, with 12 bases between the two germline ends. CDR3 size: 14 residues. In DNA form, the CDR3 reads TGTGCCAGCAGCTTACAAGCGGCGTATGAGACCCAGTACTTC. Translated, it gives CASSLQAAYETQYF. Based on the CDR3 plus reference TRBV7-9 and TRBJ2-5, the full variable domain is DTGVSQNPRHKITKRGQNVTFRCDPISEHNRLYWYRQTLGQGPEFLTYFQNEAQLEKSRLLSDRFSAERPKGSFSTLEIQRTEQGDSAMYLCASSLQAAYETQYFGPGTRLLVL.

The V and J genes are TRBV12-2 and TRBJ2-2; TRBD2, the table's D call, lacks a check against the DNA. TRBV12-2 is a documented pseudogene. The CDR3 has 17 residues. CDR3 coding DNA: TGTGCAAGTCGCTTAGGCGGGGCAGGGCGGAACACCGGGGAGCTGTTTTTT. Its translation: CASRLGGAGRNTGELFF.

The chain uses TRBV5-1 and TRBJ2-3, with 7 bases that match TRBD2. This CDR3 contains 16 residues. With V trimmed by 5 bases and J by 3 bases, 12 bases remained unmatched. Looked up from germline, CDR1 is SGHRS and CDR2 is YFSETQ. CDR3: CASRHQGLVSTDTQYF. For the CDR3, the DNA is TGCGCCAGCAGGCACCAAGGACTAGTATCGACAGATACGCAGTATTTT.

The genes are TRBV11-2 and TRBJ2-7, with TRBD2 as a possible D gene (7 bases). Trimming pared 6 bases from V and 4 bases from J, leaving 13 bases between. The germline CDR1 and CDR2 sequences are SGHAT and FQNNGV. This CDR3 is 13 amino acids long. The CDR3 bases are TGTGCCAGCAGTTGGAGGGGGGGGTACGAGCAGTACTTC. It specifies CASSWRGGYEQYF.

J is TRBJ2-5 and V is TRBV7-2, with TRBD2 identical over 9 bases. J was trimmed by 8 bases and V by 5 bases; bases with no gene match: 12. This CDR3 is built from 15 residues. Germline-derived CDR1 and CDR2 are SGHTA and FQGNSA. This CDR3 is CASSPTHKRGVTQYF. The CDR3 DNA is TGTGCCAGCAGCCCCACCCACAAGCGGGGGGTAACCCAGTACTTC.

J is TRBJ2-7 and V is TRBV10-3; the match to TRBD1 covers 8 bases. After removal of 7 bases from V and 4 bases from J, the junction contained 6 bases not matched to a gene. Germline lookup yields CDR1 ENHRY and CDR2 SYGVKD. The CDR3 length is 13 residues. The CDR3 DNA sequence: TGTGCCATCAAGGCAGGGGGCGCGTACGAGCAGTACTTC. Amino acid sequence: CAIKAGGAYEQYF.

V and J are TRBV7-8 and TRBJ2-1; 10 nucleotides match TRBD2. CDR3 length: 16 amino acids. V lost 5 bases to trimming and J lost 4 bases; unmatched junction nucleotides: 8. Germline lookup yields CDR1 SGHVS and CDR2 FQNEAQ. The CDR3 region is CASSTFSGRPYNEQFF. The DNA of the CDR3 is TGTGCCAGCAGCACCTTTAGCGGGAGGCCATACAATGAGCAGTTCTTC. The variable domain in full, completed from reference TRBV7-8 and TRBJ2-1, reads GAGVSQSPRYKVAKRGQDVALRCDPISGHVSLFWYQQALGQGPEFLTYFQNEAQLDKSGLPSDRFFAERPEGSVSTLKIQRTQQEDSAVYLCASSTFSGRPYNEQFFGPGTRLTVL.

V and J are TRBV6-1 and TRBJ2-7, with D possibly TRBD2 on 6 matching bases. The germline CDR1 and CDR2 sequences are MNHNS and SASEGT. V lost 8 bases and J lost 3, with 17 bases in between. The CDR3 covers 14 residues. In DNA, the CDR3 is TGTGCCAGCTACCTGGGTCCTAGCGTCTACGAGCAGTACTTC. Translating it yields CASYLGPSVYEQYF.

This chain joins TRBV7-9 and TRBJ2-7; unclear D gene. Germline assignment: CDR1 SEHNR and CDR2 FQNEAQ (reference sequence). The CDR3 has 14 amino acids. Deletions cut 4 bases from V and 2 bases from J, with 12 bases between. CDR3 nucleotides: TGTGCCAGCAGCTATCCGGGTCGAACCTACGAGCAGTACTTC. Translated: CASSYPGRTYEQYF.

The count of this clone is one. The rearrangement links TRBV6-6 to TRBJ1-5, with a weak D call TRBD1 (6 bases). This CDR3 is 14 amino acids long. Germline-derived CDR1 and CDR2 are MNHNY and SVGAGI (reference sequence). The V end was cut by 6 bases, the J end by 6 bases, with 15 bases between. This CDR3 reads CASRLQGNGQPQHF. CDR3 sequence (DNA): TGTGCCAGCAGACTACAGGGTAACGGTCAGCCCCAGCATTTT.

The rearrangement uses TRBV30 and TRBJ1-5; 10 bases are shared with TRBD1. Per the germline V gene, CDR1 is GTSNPN and CDR2 is SVGIG (reference sequence). CDR3 length equals 18 residues. V was pared by 3 bases and J by 5 bases, with 16 bases of the junction left unmatched. The CDR3 bases are TGTGCCTGGAGGATAGACAGGGGGCTGGGAGGCGGATATCAGCCCCAGCATTTT. Protein product: CAWRIDRGLGGGYQPQHF. The variable domain in full, with the rest retrieved from reference TRBV30 and TRBJ1-5, is SQTIHQWPATLVQPVGSPLSLECTVEGTSNPNLYWYRQAAGRGLQLLFYSVGIGQISSEVPQNLSASRPQDRQFILSSKKLLLSDSGFYLCAWRIDRGLGGGYQPQHFGDGTRLSIL.

This clone was detected only once. This chain connects TRBV7-9 to TRBJ2-3, with D maybe TRBD2 (5 bases). V lost 5 bases, J lost 0 bases, and 15 bases lay in between. The CDR3 spans 16 residues. CDR1 and CDR2 (germline): SEHNR, FQNEAQ (reference sequence). The CDR3 is CASSRKASGSTDTQYF. The CDR3 coding sequence is TGTGCCAGCAGCCGGAAGGCAAGCGGAAGCACAGATACGCAGTATTTT.

This chain uses TRBV5-1 with TRBJ2-1; 7 bases are a match to TRBD2. Per germline, CDR1 SGHRS and CDR2 YFSETQ. The CDR3 is 16 residues long. V lost 4 bases to trimming and J lost 2 bases; unmatched junction nucleotides: 9. CDR3 protein: CASSLSGAGAYNEQFF. CDR3 nucleotide sequence: TGCGCCAGCAGCCTGAGTGGGGCGGGGGCCTACAATGAGCAGTTCTTC.